Presented here are 4 T cell receptor beta chains from one specimen sequenced in a study of T cells after yellow fever vaccination. TCRdb used MiXCR to reprocess the 5' RACE reads, holding one entry per CDR3 protein. Of around 310,000 distinct CDR3 sequences in the sample, roughly 4.3% were seen once. The sequencing used PBMCs, collected 5 days after the yellow fever booster vaccination. The receptors shown here come from a man aged 18 to 29 who received the YFV17D yellow fever vaccine.

This chain links TRBV19 with TRBJ1-5, with TRBD1 as a possible D gene (6 bases). The CDR3 has 15 residues. V shed 3 bases and J shed 3 bases, with 12 bases lying between them. CDR1 and CDR2 from the germline V gene are LNHDA and SQIVND (reference sequence). This CDR3 is CASSMLGQINQPQHF. CDR3 bases: TGTGCCAGTAGTATGCTCGGACAGATCAATCAGCCCCAGCATTTT.

This clonotype has at least ten counts. A read error may be the cause here, since a much bigger clone is one base away. The CDR3 DNA reads as TGCAGCGTGCAAGGAATAGCGGGGTCCAAAAACATTCAGTACTTC. Protein product: CSVQGIAGSKNIQYF. The chain has TRBV29-1 and TRBJ2-4; the match to TRBD2 covers 8 bases. CDR1 is SQVTM, CDR2 ANQGSEA, per germline. Trimming took 6 bases from V and 2 from J; bases not matched to a gene: 9. CDR3 size: 15 residues. The full variable domain, rest sourced from reference TRBV29-1 and TRBJ2-4, is SAVISQKPSRDICQRGTSLTIQCQVDSQVTMMFWYRQQPGQSLTLIATANQGSEATYESGFVIDKFPISRPNLTFSTLTVSNMSPEDSSIYLCSVQGIAGSKNIQYFGAGTRLSVL.

The chain links TRBV4-1 to TRBJ1-2; 11 positions match TRBD1. The CDR3 extends over 18 amino acids. Germline lookup yields CDR1 MGHRA and CDR2 YSYEKL. V shed 1 base and J 0 bases; nucleotides not matched to a gene: 7. The CDR3 nucleotides are TGCGCCAGCAGCCAAGCCGGGACAGGGGGGGCCTCTAACTATGGCTACACCTTC. It translates to CASSQAGTGGASNYGYTF.

This clonotype was observed at least ten times. This rearrangement joins TRBV5-1 to TRBJ2-7, with TRBD1 as a possible D gene (6 bases). The germline V gene encodes CDR1 SGHRS and CDR2 YFSETQ. This CDR3 region has 13 residues. V shed 1 base and J shed 2 bases, with 7 bases lying between them. The DNA for the CDR3 is TGCGCCAGCAGCTTGCCAGGGGCCTACGAGCAGTACTTC. This gives the protein CASSLPGAYEQYF.